The TCR beta chain under discussion was sequenced for a study of cytomegalovirus exposure and HLA in healthy donors. Study conclusions and caveats: A classifier reportedly called cytomegalovirus status with high sensitivity and specificity. The study put 150 or so TCR beta chains on its list as cytomegalovirus-associated. CMV antigen specificity of a few CMV-associated chains was confirmed in vitro.

Produced via immunoSEQ multiplex PCR; TCRdb's table is partial and in-frame only. Among 160,000 or so clones listed, 86% were seen once. This CDR3 is 16 amino acids long. Per germline, CDR1 SGHTA and CDR2 FQGNSA. The V and J ends lost 2 bases and 4 bases, in that order; junction bases with no gene match: 9. A note on this clone: The antigen is undetermined.

The donors belonged to the approximately 110-subject validation cohort, separate from the roughly 670-subject first cohort. The source is a man aged 18 to 35 in good health and CMV-seropositive. This chain links TRBV7-2 with TRBJ2-7, with 9 bases that match TRBD2. Sequenced: PBMCs. The CDR3 DNA is TGTGCCAGCAGCTTATCGGGCGGGAGGGTGATTTACGAGCAGTACTTC. Amino acid sequence: CASSLSGGRVIYEQYF.